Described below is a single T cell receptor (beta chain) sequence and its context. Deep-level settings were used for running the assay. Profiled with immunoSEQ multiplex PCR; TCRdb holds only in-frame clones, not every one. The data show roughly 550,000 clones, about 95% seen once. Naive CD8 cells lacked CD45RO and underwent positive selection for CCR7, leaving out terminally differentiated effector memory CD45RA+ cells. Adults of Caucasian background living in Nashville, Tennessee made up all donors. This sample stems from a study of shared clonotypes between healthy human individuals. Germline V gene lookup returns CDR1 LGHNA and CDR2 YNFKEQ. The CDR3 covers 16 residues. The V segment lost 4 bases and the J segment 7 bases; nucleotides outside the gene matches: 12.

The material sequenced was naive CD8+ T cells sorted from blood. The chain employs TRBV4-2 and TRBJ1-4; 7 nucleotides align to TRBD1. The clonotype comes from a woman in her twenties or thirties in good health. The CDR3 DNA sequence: TGTGCCAGCAGCCGAGGGACAGAAGGTGAGGGTGAAAAACTGTTTTTT. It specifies CASSRGTEGEGEKLFF.